This T cell receptor (beta chain) was profiled in a study of OX40 agonist ivuxolimab in advanced cancers. General study findings and limits: Low levels of normalized T-cell clonal expansion also appeared in some nonresponders.

This table comes from immunoSEQ multiplex PCR, and its TCRdb copy is limited to in-frame clones, with some not included. The table lists some 41,000 clones, over 75% of them singletons. This clone ranks as medium-sized. What it recognizes is unknown. Germline CDR1 is SNHLY and CDR2 is FYNNEI. The CDR3 extends over 15 amino acids. J gave up 5 bases and V 8 bases, and 14 bases lay outside the gene matches. The starting material was CD4+ or CD8+ T cells sorted from blood, obtained in a trial of the OX40 agonist ivuxolimab. The chain has TRBV2 and TRBJ2-5; TRBD2 matches at 7 bases. The sequence came from an adult with an advanced solid tumor such as melanoma, head and neck, liver or kidney cancer. For the CDR3, the DNA is TGTGCCAGCGTCGGGCGGGAGAGGACAATGGAGACCCAGTACTTC. Amino acid sequence: CASVGRERTMETQYF. Drawing the rest from reference TRBV2 and TRBJ2-5, the complete variable domain is EPEVTQTPSHQVTQMGQEVILRCVPISNHLYFYWYRQILGQKVEFLVSFYNNEISEKSEIFDDQFSVERPDGSNFTLKIRSTKLEDSAMYFCASVGRERTMETQYFGPGTRLLVL.